This is a list of T cell receptor beta chains from one sample in a study of blood T cells in healthy people across ages. One entry per CDR3 protein, called by TCRdb with MiXCR from the 5' RACE reads. The table has fewer than 1,000,000 distinct CDR3 sequences, roughly 44% seen once; the top ten hold roughly a fifth. The sample consisted of blood. Source of these receptors: a man aged 55 to 70 in good health. The CDR3 runs from the conserved cysteine through the conserved F or W. Fields, in order: clone size, CDR3 length, D gene, V gene, J gene, CDR3 DNA, CDR3 protein. D genes are given only for firm matches. Size is omitted from some rows. Given values are once, few, many or a class for expanded clones.

clone size: NA; CDR3 length: 15; D gene: TRBD1; V gene: TRBV6-2/TRBV6-3; J gene: TRBJ2-1; CDR3 DNA: TGTGCCAGCAGAACGGACAGGGATCCGCTCAATGAGCAGTTCTTC; CDR3 protein: CASRTDRDPLNEQFF
clone size: few; CDR3 length: 14; D gene: NA; V gene: TRBV20-1; J gene: TRBJ2-7; CDR3 DNA: TGCAGTGCTAGAGAGGGCGGGGTTGACTACGAGCAGTACTTC; CDR3 protein: CSAREGGVDYEQYF
clone size: NA; CDR3 length: 12; D gene: NA; V gene: TRBV2; J gene: TRBJ2-5; CDR3 DNA: TGTGCCAGCAATAACGATCAAGAGACCCAGTACTTC; CDR3 protein: CASNNDQETQYF
clone size: NA; CDR3 length: 15; D gene: NA; V gene: TRBV7-8; J gene: TRBJ1-1; CDR3 DNA: TGTGCCAGCAGCCCTAACAGAATTCTGAACACTGAAGCTTTCTTT; CDR3 protein: CASSPNRILNTEAFF
clone size: NA; CDR3 length: 16; D gene: TRBD2; V gene: TRBV7-3; J gene: TRBJ2-3; CDR3 DNA: TGTGCCAGCAGCCCAGGAGCGGGGCCCCGTAAAAATACGCAGTATTTT; CDR3 protein: CASSPGAGPRKNTQYF
clone size: NA; CDR3 length: 14; D gene: NA; V gene: TRBV7-9; J gene: TRBJ1-1; CDR3 DNA: TGTGCCAGCAGCTTTACAAAGGCCGACACTGAAGCTTTCTTT; CDR3 protein: CASSFTKADTEAFF
clone size: NA; CDR3 length: 18; D gene: TRBD2; V gene: TRBV15; J gene: TRBJ2-2; CDR3 DNA: TGTGCCACCAGCGTAGGACTAGCGGGGGGGGTCGGCACCGGGGAGCTGTTTTTT; CDR3 protein: CATSVGLAGGVGTGELFF
clone size: few; CDR3 length: 14; D gene: TRBD1; V gene: TRBV20-1; J gene: TRBJ1-5; CDR3 DNA: TGCAGTGCGCAGACGGGGACAGAGAATCAGCCCCAGCATTTT; CDR3 protein: CSAQTGTENQPQHF
clone size: NA; CDR3 length: 16; D gene: TRBD2; V gene: TRBV6-1; J gene: TRBJ2-4; CDR3 DNA: TGTGCCAGCAGTGGCCTAGCGGGAGAAGCCAAAAACATTCAGTACTTC; CDR3 protein: CASSGLAGEAKNIQYF
clone size: NA; CDR3 length: 14; D gene: NA; V gene: TRBV25-1; J gene: TRBJ1-5; CDR3 DNA: TGTGCCAGCAGTGTCGCGGGCCAGGGTCAGCCCCAGCATTTT; CDR3 protein: CASSVAGQGQPQHF
clone size: few; CDR3 length: 13; D gene: NA; V gene: TRBV6-2/TRBV6-3; J gene: TRBJ2-1; CDR3 DNA: TGTGCCAGCAACCGACAAGGGCCGAGTGAGCAGTTCTTC; CDR3 protein: CASNRQGPSEQFF
clone size: NA; CDR3 length: 14; D gene: NA; V gene: TRBV4-1; J gene: TRBJ1-1; CDR3 DNA: TGCGCCAGCAGCCAAGGGTATCAGAACACTGAAGCTTTCTTT; CDR3 protein: CASSQGYQNTEAFF